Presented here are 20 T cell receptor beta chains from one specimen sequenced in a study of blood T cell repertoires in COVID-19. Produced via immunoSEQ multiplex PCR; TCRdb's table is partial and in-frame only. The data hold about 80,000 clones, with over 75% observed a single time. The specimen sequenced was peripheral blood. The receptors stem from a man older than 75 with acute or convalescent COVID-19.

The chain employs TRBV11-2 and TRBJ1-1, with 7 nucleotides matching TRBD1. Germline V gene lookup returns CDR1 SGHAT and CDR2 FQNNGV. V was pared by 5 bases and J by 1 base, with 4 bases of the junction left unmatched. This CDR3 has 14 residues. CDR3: CASSRGTANTEAFF. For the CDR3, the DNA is TGTGCCAGCAGCCGAGGGACAGCGAACACTGAAGCTTTCTTT. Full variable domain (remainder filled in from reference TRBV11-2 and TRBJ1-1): EAGVAQSPRYKIIEKRQSVAFWCNPISGHATLYWYQQILGQGPKLLIQFQNNGVVDDSQLPKDRFSAERLKGVDSTLKIQPAKLEDSAVYLCASSRGTANTEAFFGQGTRLTVV.

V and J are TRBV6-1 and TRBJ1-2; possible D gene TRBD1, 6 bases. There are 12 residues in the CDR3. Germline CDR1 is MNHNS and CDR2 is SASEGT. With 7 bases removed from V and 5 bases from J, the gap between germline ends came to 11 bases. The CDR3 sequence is CASNRQDYGYTF. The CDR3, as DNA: TGTGCCAGCAATCGACAGGATTATGGCTACACCTTC.

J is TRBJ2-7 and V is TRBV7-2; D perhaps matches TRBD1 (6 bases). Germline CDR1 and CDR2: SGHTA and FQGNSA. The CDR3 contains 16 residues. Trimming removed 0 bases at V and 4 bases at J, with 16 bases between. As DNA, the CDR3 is TGTGCCAGCAGCTTAGCGCTAAGTGGGGGCGGGTACGAGCAGTACTTC. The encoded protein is CASSLALSGGGYEQYF. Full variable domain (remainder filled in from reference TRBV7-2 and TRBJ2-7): GAGVSQSPSNKVTEKGKDVELRCDPISGHTALYWYRQSLGQGLEFLIYFQGNSAPDKSGLPSDRFSAERTGGSVSTLTIQRTQQEDSAVYLCASSLALSGGGYEQYFGPGTRLTVT.

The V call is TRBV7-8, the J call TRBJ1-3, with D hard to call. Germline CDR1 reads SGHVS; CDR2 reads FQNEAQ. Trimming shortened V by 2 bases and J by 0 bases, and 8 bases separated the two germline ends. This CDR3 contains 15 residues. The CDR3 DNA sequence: TGTGCCAGCAGCTTATACGGGGACTCTGGAAACACCATATATTTT. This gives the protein CASSLYGDSGNTIYF.

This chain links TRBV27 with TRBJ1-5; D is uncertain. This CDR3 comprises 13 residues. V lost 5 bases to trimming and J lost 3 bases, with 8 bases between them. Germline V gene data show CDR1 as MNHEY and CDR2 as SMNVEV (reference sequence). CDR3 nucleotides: TGTGCCAGCAGTCCCCAATTCAATCAGCCCCAGCATTTT. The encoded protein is CASSPQFNQPQHF.

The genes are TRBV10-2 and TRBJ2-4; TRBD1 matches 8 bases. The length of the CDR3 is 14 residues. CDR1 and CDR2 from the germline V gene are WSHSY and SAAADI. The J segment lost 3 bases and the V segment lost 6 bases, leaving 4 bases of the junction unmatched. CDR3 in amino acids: CASRPGQDKNIQYF. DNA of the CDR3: TGCGCCAGCAGGCCGGGACAGGACAAAAACATTCAGTACTTC.

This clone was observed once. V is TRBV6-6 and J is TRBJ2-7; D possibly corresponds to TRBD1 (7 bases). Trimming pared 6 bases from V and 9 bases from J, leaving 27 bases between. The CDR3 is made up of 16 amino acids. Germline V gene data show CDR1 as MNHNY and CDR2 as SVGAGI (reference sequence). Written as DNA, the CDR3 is TGTGCCAGCAGCCTCATGGGCGGGGACAGCGCGTTCGTGCAGTACTTC. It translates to CASSLMGGDSAFVQYF.

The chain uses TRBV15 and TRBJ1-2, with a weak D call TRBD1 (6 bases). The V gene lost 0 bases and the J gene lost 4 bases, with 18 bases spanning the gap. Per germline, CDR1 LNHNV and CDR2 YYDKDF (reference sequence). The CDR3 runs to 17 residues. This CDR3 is CATSRDQGLRDTYGYTF. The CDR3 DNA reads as TGTGCCACCAGCAGAGATCAGGGGCTGAGAGATACCTATGGCTACACCTTC.

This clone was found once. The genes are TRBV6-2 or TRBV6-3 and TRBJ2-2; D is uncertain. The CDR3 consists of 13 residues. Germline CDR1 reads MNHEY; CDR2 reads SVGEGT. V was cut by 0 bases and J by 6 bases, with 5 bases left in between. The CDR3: CASSYSSSGELFF. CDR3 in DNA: TGTGCCAGCAGTTACTCCTCGTCCGGGGAGCTGTTTTTT.

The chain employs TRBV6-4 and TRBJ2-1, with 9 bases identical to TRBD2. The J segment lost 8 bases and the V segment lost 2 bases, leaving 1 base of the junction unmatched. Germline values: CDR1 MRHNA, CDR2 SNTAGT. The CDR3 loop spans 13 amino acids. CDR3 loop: CASSDLAGYEQFF. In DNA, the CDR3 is TGTGCCAGCAGTGACCTAGCGGGGTATGAGCAGTTCTTC.

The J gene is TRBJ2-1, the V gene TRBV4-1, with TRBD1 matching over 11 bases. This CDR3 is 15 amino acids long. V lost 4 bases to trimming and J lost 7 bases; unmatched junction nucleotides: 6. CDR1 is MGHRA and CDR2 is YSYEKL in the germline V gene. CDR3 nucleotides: TGCGCCAGCAGCCGGACAGGGGGCGTTAGGAATGAGCAGTTCTTC. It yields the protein CASSRTGGVRNEQFF.

As DNA, the CDR3 is TGTGCCAGCAGGGGACAGACGTATAATTCACCCCTCCACTTT. As protein: CASRGQTYNSPLHF. The V gene is TRBV2, the J gene TRBJ1-6, with TRBD1 matching 7 bases. The CDR3 covers 14 residues. Trimming at V came to 6 bases and at J to 4 bases, leaving 3 bases not matched to a gene. Germline V CDR1 and CDR2: SNHLY, FYNNEI.

The DNA of the CDR3 is TGTGCCAGCTCACCACGGCCTGCTGCGGATGAAAAACTGTTTTTT. Its translation: CASSPRPAADEKLFF. The chain carries TRBV18 and TRBJ1-4; D not certain. The V gene lost 1 base and the J gene lost 6 bases, with 12 bases spanning the gap. The CDR3 totals 15 residues. The germline gives CDR1 KGHSH, CDR2 LQKENI.

The CDR3: CASSLWSGDYNEQFF. The CDR3 region has the DNA TGTGCCAGCAGCTTGTGGTCAGGGGATTACAATGAGCAGTTCTTC. V gene TRBV5-5 combines with J gene TRBJ2-1; TRBD1 is a possible D gene (6 bases). Per germline, CDR1 SGHKS and CDR2 YYEKEE (reference sequence). V lost 1 base and J 4 bases, leaving 12 bases between the germline ends. The CDR3 has 15 residues.

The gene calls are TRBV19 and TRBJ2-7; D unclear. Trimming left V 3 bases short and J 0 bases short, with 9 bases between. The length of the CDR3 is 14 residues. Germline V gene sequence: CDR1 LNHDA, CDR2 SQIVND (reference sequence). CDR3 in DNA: TGTGCCAGTAGTATTCTTTCGGGCTCCTACGAGCAGTACTTC. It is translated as CASSILSGSYEQYF.

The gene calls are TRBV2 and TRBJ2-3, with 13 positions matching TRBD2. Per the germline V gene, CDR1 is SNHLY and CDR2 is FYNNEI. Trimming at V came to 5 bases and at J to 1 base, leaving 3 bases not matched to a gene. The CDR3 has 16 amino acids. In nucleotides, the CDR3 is TGTGCCAGCAGTACCGGACTAGCGGGGGGCACAGATACGCAGTATTTT. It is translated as CASSTGLAGGTDTQYF.

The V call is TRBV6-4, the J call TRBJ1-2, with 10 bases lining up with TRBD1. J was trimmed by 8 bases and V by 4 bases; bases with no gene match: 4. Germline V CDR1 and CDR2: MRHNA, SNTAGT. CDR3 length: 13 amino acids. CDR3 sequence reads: CASSGGQGEGYTF. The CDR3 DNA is TGTGCCAGCAGTGGCGGACAGGGGGAAGGCTACACCTTC.

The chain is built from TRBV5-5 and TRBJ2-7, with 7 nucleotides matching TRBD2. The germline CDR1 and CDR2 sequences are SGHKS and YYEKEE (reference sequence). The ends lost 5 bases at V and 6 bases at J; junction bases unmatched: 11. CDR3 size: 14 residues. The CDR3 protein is CASSREGPAVEQYF. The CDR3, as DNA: TGTGCCAGCAGTAGGGAGGGCCCTGCTGTCGAGCAGTACTTC.

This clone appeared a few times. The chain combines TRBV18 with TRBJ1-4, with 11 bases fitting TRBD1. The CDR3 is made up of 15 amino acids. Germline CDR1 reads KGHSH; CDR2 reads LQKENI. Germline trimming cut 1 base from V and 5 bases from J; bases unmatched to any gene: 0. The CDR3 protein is CASSPRDRGNEKLFF. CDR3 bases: TGTGCCAGCTCACCACGGGACAGGGGGAATGAAAAACTGTTTTTT.

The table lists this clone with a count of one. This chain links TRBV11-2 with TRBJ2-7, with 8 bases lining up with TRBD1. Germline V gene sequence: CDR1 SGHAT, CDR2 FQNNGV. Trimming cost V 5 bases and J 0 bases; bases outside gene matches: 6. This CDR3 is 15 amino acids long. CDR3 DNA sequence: TGTGCCAGCAGCCCCGGGACAGGACTCTCCTACGAGCAGTACTTC. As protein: CASSPGTGLSYEQYF.